Given below is one TCR beta chain in context. The data are from a study of blood T cell repertoires in COVID-19. About the research overall: Samples of COVID-19 (acute and convalescent) were obtained from the United States, Italy and Spain.

V gave up 0 bases and J gave up 3 bases; unmatched junction bases: 9. This CDR3 has 16 residues. Germline V CDR1 and CDR2: SGDLS, YYNGEE. In the original processing: Estimates of nucleated cell counts were drawn from the amplification of reference gene primers. TCRdb's copy holds only in-frame clones and misses some; the assay was immunoSEQ multiplex PCR. That table gives V, J and clone size, and the DNA gave D and trimming. The sample yields about 130,000 clones, approximately 85% seen once. The sequenced sample was peripheral blood. The origin of this receptor is a woman at least 80 years old with COVID-19, enrolled during active disease. The chain joins TRBV9 to TRBJ2-7, with 7 bases aligning to TRBD2. CDR3 nucleotides: TGTGCCAGCAGCGTAGGGGAGGGGCAGGGTGGCTACGAGCAGTACTTC. Residues: CASSVGEGQGGYEQYF.